The entry below describes one T cell receptor beta chain. The data originate from a study of T cell changes during pregnancy in multiple sclerosis. Trimming removed 6 bases from V and 0 bases from J, with 21 bases in between. This CDR3 is 18 amino acids long. CDR1 and CDR2 from the germline V gene are LNHDA and SQIVND (reference sequence). Only in-frame clones appear in the TCRdb table, and some are missing; sequencing was by immunoSEQ multiplex PCR. The sample consists of tens of thousands of clones, roughly 93% of them appearing once. The specimen comprised CD4+ T cells from peripheral blood mononuclear cells, sampled before pregnancy. The rearrangement links TRBV19 to TRBJ2-1; the D gene is possibly TRBD2 (6 bases). The origin of this receptor is a female donor with multiple sclerosis, enrolled in a pregnancy study. The CDR3 sequence: CASREGSRFSSSYNEQFF. In DNA, the CDR3 is TGTGCCAGTAGGGAGGGGTCCAGGTTCTCGAGCTCCTACAATGAGCAGTTCTTC.